This T cell receptor beta chain was recorded in a study of blood T cell repertoires in COVID-19. Study-wide context: The study drew acute and convalescent COVID-19 samples from the United States, Italy and Spain. PBMCs, B-cell-depleted T cells, or T cells provided the cDNA or gDNA that made up the material.

The ends lost 5 bases at V and 7 bases at J; junction bases unmatched: 5. Per germline, CDR1 SGHRS and CDR2 YFSETQ. This CDR3 is built from 14 residues. The repertoire was sequenced with immunoSEQ multiplex PCR; TCRdb's copy has only in-frame clones and lacks some. The table has a few hundred thousand clones, around 87% seen once; the top ten hold roughly 4.1%. This TCR came from a woman between 50 and 59 years old with active or convalescent COVID-19. The source material was peripheral blood. The chain has TRBV5-1 and TRBJ1-6; 8 nucleotides line up with TRBD1. The CDR3, as DNA: TGCGCCAGCAGTGTGGGACAGGACAATTCACCCCTCCACTTT. It codes for CASSVGQDNSPLHF.